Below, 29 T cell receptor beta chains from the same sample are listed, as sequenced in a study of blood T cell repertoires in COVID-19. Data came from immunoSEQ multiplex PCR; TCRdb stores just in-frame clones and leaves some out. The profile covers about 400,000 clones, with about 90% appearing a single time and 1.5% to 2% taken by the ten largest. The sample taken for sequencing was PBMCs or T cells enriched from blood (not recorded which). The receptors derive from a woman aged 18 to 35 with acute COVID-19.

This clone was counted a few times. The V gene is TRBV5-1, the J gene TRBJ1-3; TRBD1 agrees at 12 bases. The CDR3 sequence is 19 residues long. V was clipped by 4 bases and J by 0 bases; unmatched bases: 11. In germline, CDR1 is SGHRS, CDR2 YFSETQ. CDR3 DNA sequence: TGCGCCAGCAGCCTAGGGACAGGGGGCTCCATGAGCTCTGGAAACACCATATATTTT. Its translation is CASSLGTGGSMSSGNTIYF.

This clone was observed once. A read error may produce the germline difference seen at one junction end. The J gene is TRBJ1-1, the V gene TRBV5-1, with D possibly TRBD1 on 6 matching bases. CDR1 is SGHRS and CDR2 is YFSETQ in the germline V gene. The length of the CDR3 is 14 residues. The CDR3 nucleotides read TGCGCCAGCAGCTACGGACAGCTGAAGACTGAAGCTTTCTTT. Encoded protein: CASSYGQLKTEAFF.

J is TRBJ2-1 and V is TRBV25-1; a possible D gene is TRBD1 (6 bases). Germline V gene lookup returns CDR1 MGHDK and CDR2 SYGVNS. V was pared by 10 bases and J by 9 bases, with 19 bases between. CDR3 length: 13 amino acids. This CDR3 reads CAIKGLRGSEQFF. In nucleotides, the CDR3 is TGTGCCATCAAGGGGTTAAGGGGGAGTGAGCAGTTCTTC. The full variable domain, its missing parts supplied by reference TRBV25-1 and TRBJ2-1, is EADIYQTPRYLVIGTGKKITLECSQTMGHDKMYWYQQDPGMELHLIHYSYGVNSTEKGDLSSESTVSRIRTEHFPLTLESARPSHTSQYLCAIKGLRGSEQFFGPGTRLTVL.

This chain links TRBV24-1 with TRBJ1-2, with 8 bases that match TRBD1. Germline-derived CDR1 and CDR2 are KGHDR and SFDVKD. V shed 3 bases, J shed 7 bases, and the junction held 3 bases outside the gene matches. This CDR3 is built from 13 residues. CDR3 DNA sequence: TGTGCCACCAGTGATACAGGGGGGGGTGGCTACACCTTC. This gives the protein CATSDTGGGGYTF.

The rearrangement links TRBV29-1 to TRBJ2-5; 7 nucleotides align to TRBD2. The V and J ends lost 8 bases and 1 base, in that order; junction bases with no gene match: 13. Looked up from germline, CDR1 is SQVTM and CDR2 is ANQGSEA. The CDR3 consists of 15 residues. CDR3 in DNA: TGCAGCCTGAGGAGTGGTAGCGGGCCCCAAGAGACCCAGTACTTC. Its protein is CSLRSGSGPQETQYF.

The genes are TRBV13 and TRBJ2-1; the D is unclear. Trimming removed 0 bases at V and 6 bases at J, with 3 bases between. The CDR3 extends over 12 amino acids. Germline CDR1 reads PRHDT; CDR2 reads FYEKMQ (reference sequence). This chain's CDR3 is CASSLGANEQFF. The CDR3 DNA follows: TGTGCCAGCAGCTTAGGGGCCAATGAGCAGTTCTTC.

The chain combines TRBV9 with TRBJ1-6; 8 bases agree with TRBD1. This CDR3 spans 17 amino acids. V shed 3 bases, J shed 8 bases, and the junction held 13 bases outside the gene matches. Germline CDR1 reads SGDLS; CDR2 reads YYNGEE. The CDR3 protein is CASSGVLRGQGYSPLHF. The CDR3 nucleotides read TGTGCCAGCAGCGGGGTGCTTCGAGGACAGGGATATTCACCCCTCCACTTT. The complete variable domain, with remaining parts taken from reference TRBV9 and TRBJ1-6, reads DSGVTQTPKHLITATGQRVTLRCSPRSGDLSVYWYQQSLDQGLQFLIQYYNGEERAKGNILERFSAQQFPDLHSELNLSSLELGDSALYFCASSGVLRGQGYSPLHFGNGTRLTVT.

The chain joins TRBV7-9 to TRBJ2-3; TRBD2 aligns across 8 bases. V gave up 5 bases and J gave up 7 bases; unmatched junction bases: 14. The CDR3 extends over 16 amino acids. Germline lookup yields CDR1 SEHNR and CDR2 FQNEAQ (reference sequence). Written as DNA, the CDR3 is TGTGCCAGCAGCCCGTTTTTACGGGAGGGCCGAAATACGCAGTATTTT. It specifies CASSPFLREGRNTQYF.

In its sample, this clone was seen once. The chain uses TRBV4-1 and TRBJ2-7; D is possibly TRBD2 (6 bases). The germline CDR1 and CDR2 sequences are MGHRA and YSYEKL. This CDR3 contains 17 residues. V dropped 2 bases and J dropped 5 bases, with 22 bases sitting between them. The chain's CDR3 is CASSQHRLSAGHNEQYF. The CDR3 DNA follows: TGCGCCAGCAGCCAACACCGACTATCAGCGGGTCATAACGAGCAGTACTTC.

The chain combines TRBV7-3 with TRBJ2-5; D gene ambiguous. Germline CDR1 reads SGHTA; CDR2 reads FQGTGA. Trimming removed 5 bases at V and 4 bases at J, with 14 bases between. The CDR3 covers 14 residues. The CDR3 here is CASSLRPGLETQYF. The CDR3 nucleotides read TGTGCCAGCAGCCTCCGGCCGGGTTTAGAGACCCAGTACTTC. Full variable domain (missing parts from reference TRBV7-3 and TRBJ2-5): GAGVSQTPSNKVTEKGKYVELRCDPISGHTALYWYRQSLGQGPEFLIYFQGTGAADDSGLPNDRFFAVRPEGSVSTLKIQRTERGDSAVYLCASSLRPGLETQYFGPGTRLLVL.

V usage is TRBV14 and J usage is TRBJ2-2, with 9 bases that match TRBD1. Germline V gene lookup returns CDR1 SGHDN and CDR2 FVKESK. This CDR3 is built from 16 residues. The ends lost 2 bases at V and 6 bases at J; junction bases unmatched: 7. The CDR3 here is CASSQSLDRGAGELFF. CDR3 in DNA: TGTGCCAGCAGCCAAAGCTTGGACAGGGGCGCCGGGGAGCTGTTTTTT.

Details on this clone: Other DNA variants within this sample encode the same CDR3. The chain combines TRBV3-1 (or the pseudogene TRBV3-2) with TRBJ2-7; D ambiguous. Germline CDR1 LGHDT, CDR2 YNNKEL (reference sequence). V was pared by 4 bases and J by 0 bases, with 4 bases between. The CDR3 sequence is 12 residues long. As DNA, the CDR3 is TGTGCCAGCAGCCCTAGCTCCTACGAGCAGTACTTC. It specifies CASSPSSYEQYF.

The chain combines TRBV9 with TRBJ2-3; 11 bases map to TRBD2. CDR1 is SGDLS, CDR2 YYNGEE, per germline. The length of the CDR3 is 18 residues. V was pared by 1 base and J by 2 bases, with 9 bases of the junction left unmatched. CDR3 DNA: TGTGCCAGCAGCGTAATAGCGGGAGGGCCGGGCCCCACAGATACGCAGTATTTT. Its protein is CASSVIAGGPGPTDTQYF.

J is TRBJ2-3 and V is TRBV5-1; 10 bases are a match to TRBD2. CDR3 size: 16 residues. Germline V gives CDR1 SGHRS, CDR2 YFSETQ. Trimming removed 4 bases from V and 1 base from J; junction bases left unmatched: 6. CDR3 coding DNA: TGCGCCAGCAGCCCCTCTCTAGCGGGGGGCACAGATACGCAGTATTTT. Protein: CASSPSLAGGTDTQYF.

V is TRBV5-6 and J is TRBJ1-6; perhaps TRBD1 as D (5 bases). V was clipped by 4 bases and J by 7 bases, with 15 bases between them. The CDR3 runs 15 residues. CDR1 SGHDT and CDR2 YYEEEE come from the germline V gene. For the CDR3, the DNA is TGTGCCAGCAGCCCCGTTGGACAAGAGAATTCACCCCTCCACTTT. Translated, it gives CASSPVGQENSPLHF.

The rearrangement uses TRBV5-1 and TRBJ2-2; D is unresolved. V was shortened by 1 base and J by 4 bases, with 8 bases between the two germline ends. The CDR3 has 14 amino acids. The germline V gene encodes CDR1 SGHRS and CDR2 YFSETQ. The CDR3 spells CASSLIHGTGELFF. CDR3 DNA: TGCGCCAGCAGCTTGATTCACGGCACCGGGGAGCTGTTTTTT.

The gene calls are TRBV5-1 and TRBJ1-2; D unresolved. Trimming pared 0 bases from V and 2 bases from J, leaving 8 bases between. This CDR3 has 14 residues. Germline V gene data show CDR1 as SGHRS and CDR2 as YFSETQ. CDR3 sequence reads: CASSLDKTNYGYTF. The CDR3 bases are TGCGCCAGCAGCTTGGACAAGACAAACTATGGCTACACCTTC.

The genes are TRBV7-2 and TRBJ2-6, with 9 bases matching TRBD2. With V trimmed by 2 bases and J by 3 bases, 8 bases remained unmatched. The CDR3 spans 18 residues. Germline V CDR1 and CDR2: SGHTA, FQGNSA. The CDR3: CASSLTGLAYGGANVLTF. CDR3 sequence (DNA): TGTGCCAGCAGCTTAACGGGACTAGCTTATGGTGGGGCCAACGTCCTGACTTTC.

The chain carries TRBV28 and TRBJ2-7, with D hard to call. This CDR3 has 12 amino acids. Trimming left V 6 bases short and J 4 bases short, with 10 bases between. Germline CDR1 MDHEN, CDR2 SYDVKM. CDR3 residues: CASRSTAYEQYF. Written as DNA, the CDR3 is TGTGCCAGCAGGAGTACAGCTTACGAGCAGTACTTC. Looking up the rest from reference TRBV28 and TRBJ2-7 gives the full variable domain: DVKVTQSSRYLVKRTGEKVFLECVQDMDHENMFWYRQDPGLGLRLIYFSYDVKMKEKGDIPEGYSVSREKKERFSLILESASTNQTSMYLCASRSTAYEQYFGPGTRLTVT.

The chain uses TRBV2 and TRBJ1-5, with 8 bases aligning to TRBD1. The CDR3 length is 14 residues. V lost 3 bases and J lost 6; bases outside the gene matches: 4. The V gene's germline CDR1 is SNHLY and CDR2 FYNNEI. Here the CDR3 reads CASSDGTGGQPQHF. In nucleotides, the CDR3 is TGTGCCAGCAGTGACGGCACAGGGGGTCAGCCCCAGCATTTT.

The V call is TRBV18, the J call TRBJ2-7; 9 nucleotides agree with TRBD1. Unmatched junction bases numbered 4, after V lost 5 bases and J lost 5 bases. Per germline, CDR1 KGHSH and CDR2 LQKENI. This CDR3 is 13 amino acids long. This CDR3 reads CASSGGTGNEQYF. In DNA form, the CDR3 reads TGTGCCAGCTCAGGAGGGACAGGGAACGAGCAGTACTTC.

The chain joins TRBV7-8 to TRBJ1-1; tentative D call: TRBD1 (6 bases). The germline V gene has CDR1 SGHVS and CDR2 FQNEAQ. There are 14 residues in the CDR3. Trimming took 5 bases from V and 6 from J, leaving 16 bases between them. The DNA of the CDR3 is TGTGCCAGCAGCCTGGGACAACAGGGCTCTGAAGCTTTCTTT. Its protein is CASSLGQQGSEAFF.

This CDR3 reads CASSFRSTDTQYF. The CDR3 nucleotides read TGTGCCAGCAGCTTTCGGAGCACAGATACGCAGTATTTT. The V and J genes are TRBV13 and TRBJ2-3; no definite D call. The CDR3 totals 13 residues. The germline V and J ends were trimmed by 3 bases and 0 bases, with 4 bases remaining between them. Germline values: CDR1 PRHDT, CDR2 FYEKMQ (reference sequence).

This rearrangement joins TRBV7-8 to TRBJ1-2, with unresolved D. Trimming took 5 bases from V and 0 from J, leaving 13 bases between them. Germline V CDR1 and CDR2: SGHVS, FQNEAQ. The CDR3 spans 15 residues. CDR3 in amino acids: CASSPQPEANYGYTF. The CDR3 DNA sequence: TGTGCCAGCAGCCCACAACCCGAAGCTAACTATGGCTACACCTTC. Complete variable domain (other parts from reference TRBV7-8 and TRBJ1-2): GAGVSQSPRYKVAKRGQDVALRCDPISGHVSLFWYQQALGQGPEFLTYFQNEAQLDKSGLPSDRFFAERPEGSVSTLKIQRTQQEDSAVYLCASSPQPEANYGYTFGSGTRLTVV.

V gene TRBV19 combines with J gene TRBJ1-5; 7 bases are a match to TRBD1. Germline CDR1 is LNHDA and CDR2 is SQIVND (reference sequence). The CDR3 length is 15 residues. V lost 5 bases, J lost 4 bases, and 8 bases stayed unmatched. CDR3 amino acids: CASSVETGTNQPQHF. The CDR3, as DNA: TGTGCCAGTAGTGTGGAGACAGGGACTAATCAGCCCCAGCATTTT.

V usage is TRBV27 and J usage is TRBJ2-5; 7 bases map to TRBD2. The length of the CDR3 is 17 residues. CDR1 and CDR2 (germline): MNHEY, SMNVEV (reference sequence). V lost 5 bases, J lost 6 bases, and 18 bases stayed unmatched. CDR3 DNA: TGTGCCAGCAGTCTCCGATCGGCCGGGGGGTTCGAAAAGACCCAGTACTTC. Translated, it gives CASSLRSAGGFEKTQYF.

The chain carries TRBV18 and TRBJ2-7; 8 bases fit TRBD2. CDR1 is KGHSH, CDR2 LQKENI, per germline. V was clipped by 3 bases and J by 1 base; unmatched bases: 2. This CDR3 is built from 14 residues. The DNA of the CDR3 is TGTGCCAGCTCACCTAGCGGGGAATCCTACGAGCAGTACTTC. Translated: CASSPSGESYEQYF.

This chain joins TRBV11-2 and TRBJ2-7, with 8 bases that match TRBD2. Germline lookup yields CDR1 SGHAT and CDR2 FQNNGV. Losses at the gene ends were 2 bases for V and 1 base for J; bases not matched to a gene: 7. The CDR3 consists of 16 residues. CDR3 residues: CASSLPLAGLSYEQYF. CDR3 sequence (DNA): TGTGCCAGCAGCTTACCGCTAGCGGGCCTTTCCTACGAGCAGTACTTC.

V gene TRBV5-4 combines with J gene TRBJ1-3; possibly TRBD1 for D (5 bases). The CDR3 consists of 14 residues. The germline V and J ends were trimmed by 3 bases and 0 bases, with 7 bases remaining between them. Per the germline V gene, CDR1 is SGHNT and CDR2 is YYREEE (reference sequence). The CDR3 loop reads CASSWGSSGNTIYF. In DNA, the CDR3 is TGTGCCAGCAGCTGGGGCAGCTCTGGAAACACCATATATTTT. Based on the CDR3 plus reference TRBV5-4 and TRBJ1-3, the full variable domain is ETGVTQSPTHLIKTRGQQVTLRCSSQSGHNTVSWYQQALGQGPQFIFQYYREEENGRGNFPPRFSGLQFPNYSSELNVNALELDDSALYLCASSWGSSGNTIYFGEGSWLTVV.